Listed below are T cell receptor beta chains from one sample, sequenced in a study of T cell responses to AZD1222 COVID-19 vaccine. Produced via immunoSEQ multiplex PCR; TCRdb's table is partial and in-frame only. The data contain roughly 130,000 clones, approximately 94% of them seen just once; the ten biggest clones take up approximately 6.3%. The specimen comprised peripheral blood, sampled on day 0 of AZD1222 vaccination. Source of these receptors: an adult in good health. CDR3s leave out the opening cysteine and the closing phenylalanine or tryptophan.

V gene	J gene	CDR3 protein
TRBV6-5	TRBJ2-7	ASSYVAGGTYEQY
TRBV5-4	TRBJ2-2	ASSLRSGELF
TRBV5-8	TRBJ2-3	ASSQSEWGGADTQY
TRBV10-3	TRBJ2-3	AIRLAGDLDTQY
TRBV6-5	TRBJ1-2	ASTWDGSYGYT
TRBV4-1	TRBJ1-1	ASSQDLGRGTEAF
TRBV6-6	TRBJ2-2	ASSYSRLANTGELF
TRBV6-5	TRBJ2-5	ASRTGGQETQY
TRBV9	TRBJ2-1	ASSVGGPTVYNEQF
TRBV2	TRBJ2-1	ASSPLSIAGPYNEQF
TRBV30	TRBJ1-4	AWSPGIAYEKLF
TRBV12-3/TRBV12-4	TRBJ1-1	ASSWEVGTEAF
TRBV5-1	TRBJ2-3	ASSLAGSLSGTQY
TRBV25-1	TRBJ2-5	ASRGAAKTQY
TRBV24-1	TRBJ2-1	ATSDFSASEQF
TRBV4-2	TRBJ2-1	ASSQDGTHYNEQF
TRBV30	TRBJ1-5	AWRMAGTQPQH
TRBV14	TRBJ2-5	ASSLGYTQY
TRBV9	TRBJ2-1	ASSPSAGDGYEQF
TRBV28	TRBJ2-7	ASSLGGLEY
TRBV5-4	TRBJ2-7	ASSPFPGPYEQY
TRBV7-9	TRBJ1-1	ASSTQSGHFEAF
TRBV4-1	TRBJ1-6	ASSHWPRDLGDSPLH
TRBV2	TRBJ1-2	ASSPGTGLGYT
TRBV14	TRBJ2-1	ASSQDLGEPTGNEQF
TRBV6-5	TRBJ1-2	ASSSGQSNYGYT
TRBV6-5	TRBJ2-3	ASSPAPLGTDTQY
TRBV6-1	TRBJ2-7	ASSEAGGSSYEQY
TRBV5-1	TRBJ2-7	ASSLEGPEAYEQY
TRBV12-3/TRBV12-4	TRBJ2-7	ASSQDLTYEQY
TRBV2	TRBJ2-7	ASSAGSYEQY
TRBV4-2	TRBJ2-7	ASSQDGVVGQGAYEQY
TRBV29-1	TRBJ1-2	SVEASQAVDGYT
TRBV10-3	TRBJ1-2	AISPDSYGYT
TRBV19	TRBJ2-7	ASTPRTGPYEQY
TRBV5-4	TRBJ2-1	ASSAGRGAIEQF
TRBV28	TRBJ2-5	ASSFSGVRETQY
TRBV6-4	TRBJ1-4	ARGFTAGKVTNEKLF
TRBV6-2/TRBV6-3	TRBJ2-7	ASSSLAQSSYEQY
TRBV19	TRBJ1-5	ASSMTGGGGQPQH
TRBV20-1	TRBJ2-4	SASRGEDIQY
TRBV6-2/TRBV6-3	TRBJ1-2	ASSLLNYGYT
TRBV5-6	TRBJ2-7	ASSFISVGEQY
TRBV4-2	TRBJ2-3	ASLAVAGAGDTQY
TRBV19	TRBJ1-6	ASSRSADNSPLH
TRBV10-2	TRBJ2-1	ASTGTGSLAGVVGEQF
TRBV30	TRBJ2-1	AWKRTGGSYNEQF
TRBV28	TRBJ2-3	ASSATGLGWY
TRBV28	TRBJ1-1	ASSLWAENTEAF
TRBV12-3/TRBV12-4	TRBJ1-5	ASSLQNQPQH
TRBV11-2	TRBJ2-7	ASSSQGLSSYEQY
TRBV10-3	TRBJ2-1	AISEGWESFGYNEQF
TRBV4-1	TRBJ2-7	ASSLGWTGEYEQY
TRBV5-8	TRBJ1-6	ASIHRDRARSLH